These 20 T cell receptor beta chains share one sample of origin, sequenced in a study of T cells in Graves' hyperthyroidism and ophthalmopathy. There were TCR beta CDR3 regions amplified from RNA transcripts. When the TCR CDR3 underwent first-round RT-PCR, the HTBI primer set was used. TCRdb re-called the multiplex PCR reads with MiXCR, one entry per CDR3 protein. This sample yields hundreds of thousands of distinct CDR3 sequences, of which under 25% are seen a single time; more than 30% belongs to the top ten. The sample consisted of blood. The receptor source for this set is a young man with Graves' ophthalmopathy.

The rearrangement links TRBV5-4 to TRBJ2-7; 8 nucleotides line up with TRBD2. V lost 0 bases to trimming and J lost 1 base; unmatched junction nucleotides: 9. CDR1 is SGHNT, CDR2 YYREEE, per germline (reference sequence). This CDR3 comprises 17 residues. CDR3 loop: CASSLADLSGISYEQYF. The CDR3, as DNA: TGTGCCAGCAGCTTGGCGGATCTTAGCGGGATATCCTACGAGCAGTACTTC.

The V gene is TRBV20-1, the J gene TRBJ2-6, with D perhaps matching TRBD2 (5 bases). V gave up 0 bases and J gave up 4 bases, with 22 bases separating them. The CDR3 is 19 residues long. The germline gives CDR1 DFQATT, CDR2 SNEGSKA (reference sequence). CDR3 amino acids: CSARDPRGRKTSGANVLTF. The CDR3 bases are TGCAGTGCTAGAGACCCTCGCGGGCGTAAAACCTCCGGGGCCAACGTCCTGACTTTC.

Ten or more counts support this clonotype. The rearrangement links TRBV30 to TRBJ2-1; 12 bases are a match to TRBD2. With V trimmed by 7 bases and J by 8 bases, 9 bases remained unmatched. This CDR3 comprises 14 residues. Germline CDR1 and CDR2: GTSNPN and SVGIG (reference sequence). The CDR3 reads CAFRLAGVRYEQFF. CDR3 bases: TGTGCCTTCCGACTAGCGGGAGTAAGGTATGAGCAGTTCTTC.

This clonotype has a handful of counts. The chain has TRBV27 and TRBJ2-1; tentative D call: TRBD1 (6 bases). V was clipped by 7 bases and J by 0 bases, with 10 bases between them. This CDR3 region has 14 residues. CDR1 is MNHEY, CDR2 SMNVEV, per germline (reference sequence). CDR3 coding DNA: TGTGCCAGCAAGGGGGAGTACTCCTACAATGAGCAGTTCTTC. This encodes CASKGEYSYNEQFF.

The chain employs TRBV7-3 and TRBJ1-2; possible D gene TRBD1, 5 bases. Germline V CDR1 and CDR2: SGHTA, FQGTGA. The germline V and J ends were trimmed by 5 bases and 5 bases, with 21 bases remaining between them. There are 16 residues in the CDR3. CDR3 sequence (DNA): TGTGCCAGCAGCCCTAACCCAGGGCAGGGCAGTTATGGCTACACCTTC. The encoded protein is CASSPNPGQGSYGYTF.

The genes are TRBV20-1 and TRBJ2-5; D remains unclear. CDR3 length: 15 residues. The germline V gene has CDR1 DFQATT and CDR2 SNEGSKA (reference sequence). Trimming took off 5 bases at V and 1 base at J, with 17 bases between the two ends. CDR3 loop: CSASKSDEAQETQYF. The CDR3 nucleotides read TGCAGTGCTTCCAAATCCGACGAGGCCCAAGAGACCCAGTACTTC.

The chain combines TRBV3-1 with TRBJ2-3, with 11 bases fitting TRBD2. Trimming removed 0 bases from V and 5 bases from J; junction bases left unmatched: 4. Looked up from germline, CDR1 is LGHDT and CDR2 is YNNKEL (reference sequence). The CDR3 has 16 amino acids. The CDR3 DNA follows: TGTGCCAGCAGCCAAGATGCTAGCGGGAGGATAGATACGCAGTATTTT. Amino acids: CASSQDASGRIDTQYF.

This clonotype was seen ten or more times. V and J are TRBV7-9 and TRBJ2-5; D tentatively reads TRBD1 or TRBD2 (5 bases each). Germline assignment: CDR1 SEHNR and CDR2 FQNEAQ (reference sequence). Trimming left V 5 bases short and J 5 bases short, with 18 bases between. This CDR3 has 15 amino acids. In DNA form, the CDR3 reads TGTGCCAGCAGCAGTCCCGGGGACCGACGGGAGACCCAGTACTTC. Translating it yields CASSSPGDRRETQYF.

This clonotype occurred a few times. This chain links TRBV5-5 with TRBJ2-1; D remains ambiguous. Germline CDR1 and CDR2: SGHKS and YYEKEE (reference sequence). V was shortened by 0 bases and J by 9 bases, with 13 bases between the two germline ends. The CDR3 extends over 14 amino acids. CDR3 loop: CASSLGSTRGEQFF. The CDR3 nucleotides are TGTGCCAGCAGCTTGGGCAGCACCAGAGGTGAGCAGTTCTTC.

This clonotype was recorded a few times. The rearrangement uses TRBV7-9 and TRBJ1-4, with TRBD1 identical over 8 bases. Germline V lookup: CDR1 SEHNR, CDR2 FQNEAQ (reference sequence). Trimming at V came to 4 bases and at J to 5 bases, leaving 6 bases not matched to a gene. The CDR3 spans 15 residues. The CDR3 sequence is CASSSLTGGNEKLFF. The CDR3 DNA sequence: TGTGCCAGCAGCTCCCTTACAGGGGGAAATGAAAAACTGTTTTTT.

This clonotype has more than one count but fewer than ten. The chain couples TRBV6-5 to TRBJ2-7, with D possibly TRBD1 on 6 matching bases. V lost 2 bases and J lost 2, with 10 bases in between. Germline lookup yields CDR1 MNHEY and CDR2 SVGAGI. CDR3 length: 14 amino acids. CDR3 sequence (DNA): TGTGCCAGCAGTTACACGGGACAAACCTACGAGCAGTACTTC. Its translation: CASSYTGQTYEQYF.

This clonotype was seen a few times. CDR3 coding DNA: TGCAGTGCGCCGGACAGGAGCTCCTACAATGAGCAGTTCTTC. Translated, it gives CSAPDRSSYNEQFF. V and J are TRBV20-1 and TRBJ2-1; TRBD1 matches 7 bases. The V and J ends lost 6 bases and 0 bases, in that order; junction bases with no gene match: 5. In germline, CDR1 is DFQATT, CDR2 SNEGSKA (reference sequence). CDR3 length: 14 residues.

This clonotype has a count of ten or more. The chain uses TRBV6-1 and TRBJ1-1; TRBD1 matches at 7 bases. This CDR3 spans 16 amino acids. With V trimmed by 7 bases and J by 1 base, 12 bases remained unmatched. The germline V gene encodes CDR1 MNHNS and CDR2 SASEGT. Written as DNA, the CDR3 is TGTGCCAGCACTAAACCAGGGGGTTCGGGGAACACTGAAGCTTTCTTT. Protein sequence: CASTKPGGSGNTEAFF.

The J gene is TRBJ2-5, the V gene TRBV18; 10 positions agree with TRBD2. The CDR3 totals 16 residues. Germline assignment: CDR1 KGHSH and CDR2 LQKENI. The V segment lost 8 bases and the J segment 2 bases; nucleotides outside the gene matches: 11. The CDR3 here is CASSQESGRGQETQYF. The DNA for the CDR3 is TGTGCCAGCAGCCAGGAAAGCGGGAGGGGACAAGAGACCCAGTACTTC.

The gene calls are TRBV20-1 and TRBJ2-2; weak D call: TRBD2 (5 bases). The V end was cut by 3 bases, the J end by 6 bases, with 17 bases between. In germline, CDR1 is DFQATT, CDR2 SNEGSKA (reference sequence). The CDR3 covers 15 residues. The CDR3 spells CSARDGKGPAGELFF. CDR3 DNA sequence: TGCAGTGCTAGGGACGGGAAGGGTCCTGCCGGGGAGCTGTTTTTT.

The chain links TRBV6-2 or TRBV6-3 to TRBJ2-7, with a tentative D call TRBD2 (5 bases). This CDR3 has 16 residues. CDR1 is MNHEY, CDR2 SVGEGT, per germline. Deletions cut 0 bases from V and 0 bases from J, with 12 bases between. CDR3 DNA: TGTGCCAGCAGTTACTCGTGGCGGGCCCTCTCCTACGAGCAGTACTTC. Its translation is CASSYSWRALSYEQYF.

About this clonotype: One base away lies a much larger clone, so this may be a sequencing read error. The gene calls are TRBV27 and TRBJ1-5; 8 bases agree with TRBD1. The J segment lost 2 bases and the V segment lost 0 bases, leaving 0 bases of the junction unmatched. CDR3 length equals 15 residues. The germline gives CDR1 MNHEY, CDR2 SMNVEV (reference sequence). The CDR3 sequence is CASSLSTGGNQPQHF. The CDR3 nucleotides are TGTGCCAGCAGTTTATCGACAGGGGGCAATCAGCCCCAGCATTTT.

Remarks on this clonotype: An end of the junction differs from the germline gene, which may be a read error. The chain has TRBV7-2 and TRBJ2-7; 11 bases agree with TRBD2. This CDR3 spans 14 amino acids. CDR1 is SGHTA and CDR2 is FQGNSA in the germline V gene. CDR3 loop: CASTLLAGDYEQYF. CDR3 DNA sequence: TGTGCCAGCACCTTACTAGCGGGAGACTACGAGCAGTACTTC.

The chain links TRBV7-2 to TRBJ2-3, with D perhaps matching TRBD2 (5 bases). Germline values: CDR1 SGHTA, CDR2 FQGNSA. V was clipped by 2 bases and J by 4 bases, with 10 bases between them. The CDR3 consists of 14 residues. CDR3 in amino acids: CASSLTLEADTQYF. The CDR3 coding sequence is TGTGCCAGCAGCTTAACACTAGAAGCAGATACGCAGTATTTT.

The chain uses TRBV11-2 and TRBJ1-4; D uncertain. The CDR3 covers 13 residues. The germline V and J ends were trimmed by 5 bases and 8 bases, with 12 bases remaining between them. Per germline, CDR1 SGHAT and CDR2 FQNNGV. The CDR3 reads CASSVAFKEKLFF. The CDR3 nucleotides are TGTGCCAGCAGCGTCGCATTCAAGGAAAAACTGTTTTTT. Together with reference TRBV11-2 and TRBJ1-4, the CDR3 gives the full variable domain: EAGVAQSPRYKIIEKRQSVAFWCNPISGHATLYWYQQILGQGPKLLIQFQNNGVVDDSQLPKDRFSAERLKGVDSTLKIQPAKLEDSAVYLCASSVAFKEKLFFGSGTQLSVL.